This T cell receptor beta chain stems from a study of vaccination and CD4 T cells after COVID-19 (dated by TCRdb to the early 2020s). With respect to the entire study: Convalescent patients had a positive SARS-CoV-2 result on nasal swab PCR, and of these patients, fewer than ten had mild disease and one had severe disease. The convalescent cohort included six males and four females, with two Hispanic individuals, seven Caucasians, two Asians and one multiracial person. Participants got two doses of the Pfizer-BioNTech BNT162b2 vaccine (n=8) or two doses of the Moderna mRNA-1273 vaccine (n=2). Post-COVID blood samples from convalescent patients were collected a median of about 110 days after diagnosis, with a range of 35 to 161 days. The time from the second vaccine dose to post-vaccine blood sampling had a median of roughly 72 days and ranged from about 12 to 241 days. For stimulating the cultures, overlapping spike peptide pools were used, derived from SARS-CoV-2 as well as from the common cold coronaviruses HCoV-NL63, HCoV-OC43 and HCoV-229E. Control cultures used a CEFX viral epitope pool as positive control, an HIV-1 Nef peptide pool as negative control, or no peptide. In roughly 10 COVID-19 convalescent patients and a few infection-naive healthy vaccine recipients, the spike-specific CD4+ TCR repertoire before mRNA vaccination was compared with the repertoire after mRNA vaccination.

The treatment or condition label of this sample denotes: approximately 9-day PBMC culture with coronavirus spike peptide pools or control peptides (ViraFEST assay). The ViraFEST assay was used in the study, in which antigen-specific T cells were expanded with peptide pools and expanded clonotypes were subsequently identified by TCR sequencing. Positive SARS-CoV-2 PCR tests in the convalescent patients dated from March to December 2020, before Alpha, Beta and Delta variants emerged in the United States. Each well held 2 million or so PBMCs cultured in IMDM containing about 5% human AB serum and 10 IU/ml IL-2, with 10 ug/ml peptide pools added. Half of the culture medium was replaced with fresh IL-2-containing medium on days 3 and 7. Once the cells had been in culture for over 9 days, the EasySep CD4+ T cell isolation kit was used to isolate CD4+ T cells by negative selection. Ficoll-Paque Plus gradient centrifugation was used to isolate PBMCs from whole blood, and the isolated PBMCs were then either used fresh or cryopreserved at -140C. Triplicate wells were generally used for each culture condition.

Libraries were made using PCR. DNA from cultured CD4+ T cells was subjected to TCR sequencing with the Oncomine TCR Beta short-read assay at the Johns Hopkins FTIC core. The QIAamp micro DNA kit was used to extract genomic DNA from the cultured CD4+ T cells. Oncomine TCR Beta libraries from cultured CD4+ T cells were pooled using unique dual indexes and sequenced on an Illumina iSeq 100. On the study's bioinformatics: Non-productive sequences were removed, and CDR3s that did not start with C, did not end with F or W, or were shorter than 7 amino acids were discarded. Antigen-specific clonotypes were identified with the MANAFEST web application by comparing peptide-stimulated wells with reference and other culture wells. An FDR below 0.05, an odds ratio above 5, and a productive frequency above 0.1% in at least two of three replicate wells were required for clones to be considered positive. A clonotype counted as cross-reactive if it showed significant expansion both in the SARS-CoV-2 spike wells and in at least one common cold coronavirus spike condition. Levenshtein distances (stringdist) and unrooted phylogenetic trees (ape) in R version 3.6.1 were used to assess CDR3 homology. TCRdb itself trimmed the public reads at Q25 with fastp, ran MiXCR and retained productive beta chains. Rows are unified per CDR3 protein, each entry keeping the most common DNA and genes. Clone size and V and J calls follow TCRdb, not the original study. Recorded for this sample are 9,000 to 15,000 distinct CDR3 sequences; roughly half of them occurred a single time. The ten largest clones represent roughly a third of the sample.

Germline trimming amounts to 8 bases on V and 1 base on J, with 4 as the count of junction bases outside the gene matches. CDR3 length: 13 amino acids, cysteine to phenylalanine. Only the CDR3 DNA stays, 39 bases, in frame from base 1. In the germline V gene (reference sequence), CDR1 corresponds to SEHNR and CDR2 to FQNEAQ. Comment on this clonotype: Its antigen is still unknown. Nothing much larger sits one base from this clone, and base qualities are not available.

Beyond this particular receptor, the publication reports: Among convalescent patients, a median about 86% of the SARS-CoV-2-reactive clones seen after vaccination appeared only after vaccination, which suggests priming specific to the vaccine. In convalescent patients, nearly all vaccine-specific clones (304 of 307) were found to be mono-reactive for SARS-CoV-2 spike rather than cross-reactive with common cold coronaviruses. An increase in the median number of SARS-CoV-2-reactive clonotypes from 20 to 25 after infection to approximately 41 after vaccination was observed, but the change was not found to be significant. The number of convalescent patients in the study was relatively small, and the study did not examine early timepoints following natural infection.

Sequenced input: CD4+ T cells from blood, cultured in vitro. In this chain, TRBV7-9 is recombined with TRBJ1-1; 7 bases in the junction line up with TRBD1. The sequence was collected from a human donor who had recovered from COVID-19. The DNA is as follows: TGTGCCAGCTCCAGGGGGGCGAACACTGAAGCTTTCTTT. This gives the protein CASSRGANTEAFF.